Given below is one T cell receptor (beta chain) in context. This specimen belongs to a study of OX40 agonist ivuxolimab in advanced cancers. Using immunoSEQ multiplex PCR, the repertoire was profiled, and TCRdb retains in-frame clones only, with some absent. Among roughly 67,000 clones listed, roughly four fifths were seen once. Sampled blood was obtained at baseline, cycle 4 day 1, and cycle 7 day 1. V was pared by 3 bases and J by 7 bases, with 15 bases between. Germline V gene data show CDR1 as LNHDA and CDR2 as SQIVND (reference sequence). The CDR3 spans 14 residues. This sample comprised CD4+ or CD8+ T cells sorted from blood, obtained in a trial of the OX40 agonist ivuxolimab. This receptor was identified in an adult with an advanced solid tumor such as melanoma, head and neck, liver or kidney cancer. This chain connects TRBV19 to TRBJ2-5, with D tentatively TRBD2 (6 bases). CDR3: CASSIRDSPATQYF. CDR3 in DNA: TGTGCCAGTAGTATTAGGGACTCCCCAGCGACCCAGTACTTC.